A selection of T cell receptor beta chains follows, all from one sample in a study of CD8+CD57+ T cells in acquired aplastic anemia. TCRdb processed the reads anew with MiXCR; each CDR3 protein has one entry. The sample carries under 200,000 distinct CDR3 sequences, 64% recorded once. Sequenced input: sorted CD4+, CD8+, or CD8+CD57+ T cells (not recorded which) from PBMCs. The receptor source for this set is a human donor with severe aplastic anemia or a healthy control (not recorded which). Both conserved end residues are part of each CDR3. A D gene is named only where the DNA matches it firmly. Rows may omit the clone size; those that give it use once, few, many or a size class.

- TRBJ2-7 TRBD2 TRBV24-1 TGTGCCACCAGTGATTTGCCCTCTAGCGGGGATCTCTACGAGCAGTACTTC CATSDLPSSGDLYEQYF
- TRBJ2-3 - TRBV24-1 TGTGCCACAGGGAGTTTCGACCGCACAGATACGCAGTATTTT CATGSFDRTDTQYF
- TRBJ2-4 - TRBV7-2 TGTGCCAGCAGCTTAGGGTCTCTGCGGGGCATTCAGTACTTC CASSLGSLRGIQYF
- TRBJ2-7 - TRBV9 TGCGCCAGCAGCCCAGGACGGGGAAGCGTCTACGAGCAGTACTTC CASSPGRGSVYEQYF
- TRBJ1-5 TRBD1 TRBV27 TGTGCCAGCAGTTTCAGACAGGGGGCTGGCCAGCCCCAGCATTTT CASSFRQGAGQPQHF
- TRBJ2-1 TRBD2 TRBV15 TGTGCCACCAGCGCCCGACTAGCGGGGGAGGGTGAGCAGTTCTTC CATSARLAGEGEQFF
- TRBJ1-5 TRBD1 TRBV6-1 TGTGCCAGCAGGAAGGGGGCAGCCCCAAATCAGCCCCAGCATTTT CASRKGAAPNQPQHF
- TRBJ1-6 - TRBV7-9 TGTGCCAGCAGGCCCCAGGACAGCCTTAATTCACCCTTCCACTTT CASRPQDSLNSPFHF
- TRBJ2-5 - TRBV7-2 TGTGCCAGCAGCCCAGTCAGGAGGGAGACCCAGTACTTC CASSPVRRETQYF
- TRBJ1-1 - TRBV15 TGTGCCACCAGCAGGGACAGCGCTGGGAAGCCAAAGGCTTTCTTT CATSRDSAGKPKAFF
many TRBJ2-2 - TRBV2 TGTGCCAGCTGGGGGGCTGGAGCGAACACCGGGGAGCTGTTTTTT CASWGAGANTGELFF
- TRBJ2-7 TRBD1 TRBV7-2 TGTGCCAGCAGCCGGGACAGCTCAGCGATGTACGAGCAGTACTTC CASSRDSSAMYEQYF
- TRBJ2-7 - TRBV19 TGTGCCAGTAGCGGAGGAACGGACGGTTCCTACGAGCAGTACTTC CASSGGTDGSYEQYF
- TRBJ2-5 TRBD1 TRBV28 TGTGCCAGCAGACCTCTCAGGACAGGGGAAGAGACCCAGTACTTC CASRPLRTGEETQYF
- TRBJ1-6 TRBD1 TRBV5-4 TGTGCCAGCAGCCCTGGGACAGGCCGCTCCTATAATTCACCCCTCCACTTT CASSPGTGRSYNSPLHF
many TRBJ2-5 TRBD2 TRBV5-4 TGTGCCAGCAGCTTTTCCCTACTAGCAGGGACTAGCGGGGGGGGAGTGGCCGAGACCCAGTACTTC CASSFSLLAGTSGGGVAETQYF
- TRBJ2-7 - TRBV19 TGTGCCAGTAGTCGTCCCACCACATCGGGTCTCCCCTACGAGCAGTACTTC CASSRPTTSGLPYEQYF
once TRBJ2-7 - TRBV19 TGTGCCAGTAGTGAGAGAGGCGGGTTATCCTACGAGCAGTACTTC CASSERGGLSYEQYF
once TRBJ2-2 - TRBV2 TGTGCCAGCAGTGAGAGGGTCCAAAACACCGGGGAGCTGTTTTTT CASSERVQNTGELFF
- TRBJ2-7 - TRBV7-2 TGTGCCAGCAGCTCGGAAATGGACAGCTCCTACCAGCAGTACTTC CASSSEMDSSYQQYF
- TRBJ1-1 - TRBV4-1 TGCGCCAGCAGCCAAGATTCCTTGGGGACTGAAGCTTTCTTT CASSQDSLGTEAFF
- TRBJ1-4 - TRBV9 TGTGCCAGCAGCGTAGCTGAGGGGCGTAGTGAAAAACTGTTTTTT CASSVAEGRSEKLFF
many TRBJ1-1 TRBD1 TRBV7-2 TGTGCCAGCAGCTCCCCTACAGGGGGAAACACTGAAGCTTTCTTT CASSSPTGGNTEAFF
- TRBJ2-7 TRBD1 TRBV5-4 TGTGCCAGCAGCGTGGGACAGGGGGCTCAGATTCGCTACGAGCAGTACTTC CASSVGQGAQIRYEQYF
- TRBJ1-2 TRBD1 TRBV7-6 TGTGCCAGCAGTACAGGGGGGGACTATGGCTACACCTTC CASSTGGDYGYTF
- TRBJ2-7 - TRBV25-1 TGTACCAGCAGTAACAGGGTCTCTTCCGAGCAGTACTTC CTSSNRVSSEQYF
- TRBJ2-3 - TRBV7-6 TGTGCCAGCAGCTTAGCAATTCAGGGCACAGATACGCAGTATTTT CASSLAIQGTDTQYF